This T cell receptor beta chain was profiled in a study of cytomegalovirus exposure and HLA in healthy donors (dated by TCRdb to about 2017). About the study as a whole: An earlier analysis of a few hundred of the donors reported over 250 Gb of sequence data and roughly 120 million unique TCR beta sequences obtained from approximately 180 million T cells. To study patterns of TCR occurrence, a later analysis re-analyzed previously published TCR beta repertoires from 550 to 800 donors and added high-resolution HLA genotyping. A later genetic analysis used genome-wide SNP genotypes for about three fifths of the 666 donors, treating that subset as a discovery cohort. Among the roughly 400 genotyped donors, more than 70% belonged to the genetic ancestry cluster associated with self-reported Caucasian donors. To decide whether each TCR beta V gene segment behaved as functional or pseudogenic, an earlier analysis of 587 of the donors relied on high-throughput TCR beta sequencing. Several DR-DQ haplotypes were treated as single units for association and clustering because of strong linkage in the cohort. In addition to the first cohort of 666 subjects, a separate validation cohort of approximately 130 different subjects was used. To predict cytomegalovirus infection status, the study brought together high-throughput TCR immunosequencing, statistical association of individual TCRs with disease status, and machine learning. Using immunosequencing, the study profiled T cell repertoires from around 680 subjects and related those repertoires to cytomegalovirus serostatus. Every repertoire in the discovery cohort had been generated on one and the same sequencing platform. The later analysis used no new phenotypic data to find candidate immune exposures, relying instead on TCR beta sequences and their occurrence across donors. Typing coverage varied by locus: 629-630 donors for A, B, C, DRB1 and DQB1; approximately 500 for DQA1; approximately 610 for DPA1; around 490 for DPB1. Among about 360 genotyped donors of the cohort, an average of approximately 230,000 unique TCR beta nucleotide sequences were sequenced per donor, roughly 18% of them non-productive. HLA typing included class I and class II loci at four-digit resolution. The aim of the study was to test whether cataloging public T cell receptors could identify signatures of past pathogen exposure. Around 300 gigabases of sequencing data and approximately 80 million unique TCR sequences were included in an early release covering around 650 HLA-typed donors. Alongside the repertoire data, information on donor age, sex, ethnicity and CMV serostatus was compiled.

The cohort was made up of 500 to 850 healthy bone marrow donors. At the time of sampling, every cohort member was nominally healthy, though immune exposures that went unrecorded were likely present. The donor tested CMV seropositive and was one of the 289 seropositive cohort members. A peripheral blood sample was provided by each donor, and peripheral blood mononuclear cells were used for TCR beta sequencing. Genomic DNA was extracted from the blood cell samples with the Qiagen DNeasy Blood Extraction Kit. Library creation used the immunoSEQ multiplex PCR assay. For the multiplex PCR, a mixture combining 60 forward primers for TCR Vbeta segments and 13 reverse primers for TCR Jbeta segments was used. Amplification of the CDR3 region of rearranged TCR beta genes was performed with a multiplex PCR assay on genomic DNA. On the Illumina HiSeq System, the amplified TCR beta libraries were sequenced as 87-base-pair reads. As for the authors' bioinformatics: Across the 640 or so repertoires, a later analysis counted about 81 million unique TCR beta chains, around 11 million of which were shared by at least two donors. Raw reads were error-corrected and collapsed into unique sequences with a nearest-neighbor algorithm that merged closely related sequences to remove PCR and sequencing errors. CDR3 sequences were aligned to IMGT reference sequences to assign V, D and J gene segments. For a sequence to be retained, a match of at least six nucleotides was required to both a V gene segment and a J gene segment. A rearrangement counted as productive if the CDR3 had no stop codons and remained in frame with V and J, and every other rearrangement counted as non-productive. CDR3 was defined according to IMGT convention as the region running from the second conserved V-encoded cysteine to the conserved J-encoded phenylalanine. In an earlier analysis of around 540 of the donors, sequences lacking an unambiguous match to a single V gene segment were excluded. In an earlier analysis of a few hundred of the donors, V segments were called functional above 56.7% productive rearrangements and were called segregating when the between-donor standard deviation exceeded 5%. To diagnose cytomegalovirus status from the catalog of TCR beta chain sequences, a statistical classification framework was built. In a later analysis, TCR nucleotide sequences were compared against IMGT/GENE-DB human TR gene sequences so that V and J genes could be assigned. Using the TCRdist pipeline, a later analysis assigned CDR3 sequences along with most-parsimonious VDJ recombination scenarios. In a later analysis, each TCR beta chain was defined by its CDR3 amino acid sequence together with its V-gene family, and reads without a unique V-gene family were excluded. In a later analysis, nearly 600 highly shared, low-generation-probability nucleotide sequences were removed to address suspected cross-contamination and a sequencing artifact. For each public chain, a later analysis derived a clonal expansion index from normalized ranks of inferred template counts within each repertoire. A later analysis computed generation probabilities with a VDJ recombination model fitted to out-of-frame rearrangements, and checked the results against IGoR. Hypergeometric tests were used in a later analysis to score TCR-TCR, TCR-HLA and TCR-CMV co-occurrence, with a repertoire-size bias correction applied to the TCR pairs. To estimate false discovery rates, a later analysis permuted the HLA or CMV assignments 20 times. In a later analysis, co-occurring TCRs were grouped using DBSCAN, and TCRdist sequence similarity was added for clustering within HLA-allele-positive subsets. For co-occurrence clustering, repertoires with fewer than 30,000 or more than 120,000 public chains were excluded, along with a handful of repertoires with anomalous nucleotide sharing. The immuneACCESS repertoire file appears here via TCRdb, limited to in-frame rearrangements. These files lack a portion of the clones; in checked studies, under half of the deficit traces to unresolved V genes, and the cause of the others is not known. V, J and clone size are those of that table, while D and trimming were read from the DNA. This sample is represented by about 160,000 clones; 68% of them were singletons. The ten most abundant clones make up about 2.5% of the sample.

On this clone: This receptor's antigen is unknown. No base quality information exists; no much larger clone differs at one position.

Results and caveats for the whole study, not just this receptor: Immune exposure information for the cohort was limited to CMV serostatus. The classifier was reported to diagnose cytomegalovirus status with high specificity and sensitivity in both the original cohort and the validation cohort. A later analysis associated 15,000 to 20,000 TCR beta sequences with specific HLA alleles at a false discovery rate of 0.05. Linkage disequilibrium might explain the correlated functional status among segregating V segments, but an unknown experimental factor could not be ruled out. According to a later analysis, parvovirus B19, influenza, CMV and Epstein-Barr virus appeared linked to several top co-occurrence clusters. In a later analysis, HLA-associated TCR beta chains were found to be more clonally expanded and to have lower generation probabilities than equally common non-associated chains. Three of the identified cytomegalovirus-associated TCR beta chains were confirmed in vitro to be specific for cytomegalovirus antigens. Across donors, most TCR sequences were observed very rarely, whereas some public TCRs were present in many individuals. According to a later analysis, most CMV-associated TCR beta chains appeared to be HLA-restricted, and the HLA associations seemed to be driven largely by CMV exposure. A later genetic analysis reported fewer N-insertions in productive TCRs among donors in an Asian-associated ancestry cluster than the roughly 700-donor mean. In an earlier analysis of around 600 of the donors, most TCR beta V segments were observed in productive rearrangements about 90% or about 30% of the time, broadly matching IMGT annotations. A further reported finding was that TCR beta sequences accurately predicted the HLA-A and HLA-B alleles for most subjects in the first cohort. The authors suggested that the approach could potentially be extended to other disease states and immunological phenotypes. This cohort had only TCR beta chains sequenced, and the lack of alpha or paired-chain data limited which features could be detected. Because counts were too low, some 16 rarely observed V segments, including chromosome 9 orphons, were excluded from the earlier analysis of 587 of the donors. When HLA alleles, especially DR and DQ, strongly co-occurred, attributing TCR associations to individual alleles was difficult. V-gene and J-gene trimming of TCR beta chains was associated with a missense DCLRE1C variant in a later genetic analysis, and the association was replicated in an independent cohort. Roughly uniform sequencing depth across donors was assumed in presence/absence analyses, although this assumption may not hold. The sequencing pipeline was judged likely to have produced a cluster of highly shared sequence variants as a technical artifact. Because HLA typing was missing for some donors at each locus, association tests included only the typed subset. The study gave a list of under 200 TCR beta chains associated with cytomegalovirus. The 87-base-pair reads could not distinguish some IMGT-functional V segments, including TRBV6-2 and TRBV6-3, so those segments were excluded. According to a later analysis, TCR association rates differed among HLA loci, with DRB1 alleles showing the most associated TCRs and HLA-C alleles showing the fewest.

CDR1 is given as LNHNV and CDR2 as YYDKDF, both from the germline V gene (reference sequence). From the cysteine through the phenylalanine, the CDR3 covers 17 amino acids. Left in the record is the CDR3 DNA by itself, 51 bases read in frame from the first base. Trimming removed 1 base from V and 4 bases from J; the gene matches leave 10 bases unexplained. The specimen sequenced was PBMCs. The chain is assembled from TRBV15 and TRBJ1-3; 7 central nucleotides agree with TRBD1. The sequence was collected from a woman aged 40 to 49 in good health and CMV-seropositive. For the CDR3, the sequence is CATSRGQGMRSGNTIYF. The nucleotides read TGTGCCACCAGCAGAGGACAGGGCATGCGTTCGGGAAACACCATATATTTT.